This T cell receptor (beta chain) was profiled in a study of T cell responses to AZD1222 COVID-19 vaccine. General observations from the study: White British people made up most donors, females outnumbered males, and clonal diversity was possibly underestimated. Dominant CD4 TCR responses targeted spike regions 160-218 and 743-854.

In the case of this clone: Its antigen is as yet unknown.

Generated by immunoSEQ multiplex PCR, the TCRdb table keeps only in-frame clones and is missing some. This sample has fewer than 200,000 clones; roughly 92% occur once, and the top ten carry about 1.6%. Sequenced here: peripheral blood, sampled on day 0 of AZD1222 vaccination. This sequence was found in an adult in good health.

The CDR3 loop is CASSLSSTGGRNTIYF. The DNA of the CDR3 is TGCGCCAGCAGCTTGTCTTCCACTGGGGGACGAAACACCATATATTTT. V usage is TRBV5-1 and J usage is TRBJ1-3; the D gene is possibly TRBD1 (5 bases). Germline lookup yields CDR1 SGHRS and CDR2 YFSETQ. The ends were cut back, 1 base at V and 5 bases at J, with 16 bases in the middle. The CDR3 covers 16 residues.